What follows are 25 T cell receptor beta chains derived from one specimen sequenced in a study of cytomegalovirus exposure and HLA in healthy donors. 13 Jbeta primers and 60 Vbeta primers were used for the PCR. TCRdb's copy holds only in-frame clones and misses some; the assay was immunoSEQ multiplex PCR. This table has around 200,000 clones, approximately 82% appearing once. Sequenced material: PBMCs. These receptors were collected from a woman aged 40 to 50 in good health and CMV-seronegative.

This chain uses TRBV30 with TRBJ2-7; tentatively, D is TRBD1 (7 bases). V shed 1 base and J shed 7 bases, with 11 bases lying between them. This CDR3 spans 12 amino acids. CDR1 and CDR2 from the germline V gene are GTSNPN and SVGIG (reference sequence). Here the CDR3 reads CAWSAAGGEQYF. The CDR3 nucleotides are TGTGCCTGGAGTGCCGCAGGGGGGGAGCAGTACTTC. The full variable domain, its missing parts supplied by reference TRBV30 and TRBJ2-7, is SQTIHQWPATLVQPVGSPLSLECTVEGTSNPNLYWYRQAAGRGLQLLFYSVGIGQISSEVPQNLSASRPQDRQFILSSKKLLLSDSGFYLCAWSAAGGEQYFGPGTRLTVT.

The V gene is TRBV5-1, the J gene TRBJ2-3; 9 positions match TRBD2. The CDR3 has 13 amino acids. Per germline, CDR1 SGHRS and CDR2 YFSETQ. With 1 base clipped from V and 8 bases from J, the junction kept 2 bases outside the gene matches. The CDR3 nucleotides read TGCGCCAGCAGCTTGTTGCGGGGGGGTACGCAGTATTTT. As protein: CASSLLRGGTQYF. The full variable domain, rest sourced from reference TRBV5-1 and TRBJ2-3, is KAGVTQTPRYLIKTRGQQVTLSCSPISGHRSVSWYQQTPGQGLQFLFEYFSETQRNKGNFPGRFSGRQFSNSRSEMNVSTLELGDSALYLCASSLLRGGTQYFGPGTRLTVL.

The V and J genes are TRBV9 and TRBJ2-7; the D call may be TRBD1 or TRBD2 (6 bases each). The V end was cut by 4 bases, the J end by 4 bases, with 12 bases between. The germline V gene has CDR1 SGDLS and CDR2 YYNGEE. The CDR3 sequence is 13 residues long. The CDR3 region has the DNA TGTGCCAGCAGCCTAGGGGGGCAATACGAGCAGTACTTC. This encodes CASSLGGQYEQYF.

This clone was counted between two and nine times. The J gene is TRBJ1-5, the V gene TRBV2, with no clear D. CDR3 length: 13 residues. The V end lost 3 bases, the J end lost 9 bases, and 12 bases lay between the germline ends. Germline V gene data show CDR1 as SNHLY and CDR2 as FYNNEI. CDR3 DNA sequence: TGTGCCAGCAGTGACAACTGGGCGGGGCCCCAGCATTTT. The encoded protein is CASSDNWAGPQHF.

The rearrangement joins TRBV28 to TRBJ1-5; tentatively, D is TRBD1 (6 bases). CDR1 is MDHEN, CDR2 SYDVKM, per germline. The CDR3 has 14 amino acids. Trimming cost V 3 bases and J 3 bases, with 9 bases left between them. CDR3 DNA sequence: TGTGCCAGCAGTTTTGGGGGCCTCAATCAGCCCCAGCATTTT. It specifies CASSFGGLNQPQHF.

With regard to this clone: The same CDR3 also results from other DNA sequences found in this sample. The rearrangement joins TRBV5-1 to TRBJ1-1; TRBD1 might be the D (6 bases). V was shortened by 0 bases and J by 0 bases, with 12 bases between the two germline ends. Germline V gene data show CDR1 as SGHRS and CDR2 as YFSETQ. The CDR3 extends over 16 amino acids. The CDR3 sequence: CASSLAGGGLNTEAFF. For the CDR3, the DNA is TGCGCCAGCAGCTTGGCCGGGGGGGGCCTGAACACTGAAGCTTTCTTT.

This sequence joins TRBV30 and TRBJ2-7; D is ambiguous. Trimming shortened V by 5 bases and J by 6 bases, and 17 bases separated the two germline ends. The CDR3 consists of 13 residues. CDR1 is GTSNPN, CDR2 SVGIG, per germline (reference sequence). CDR3 protein: CAWSTTHPSEQYF. In DNA form, the CDR3 reads TGTGCCTGGTCTACCACGCACCCTTCCGAGCAGTACTTC.

A few counts support this clone. V gene TRBV4-1 combines with J gene TRBJ1-3; D uncertain. With 4 bases removed from V and 0 bases from J, the gap between germline ends came to 16 bases. Per the germline V gene, CDR1 is MGHRA and CDR2 is YSYEKL. This CDR3 contains 17 residues. The CDR3 sequence: CASSLVLTGNSGNTIYF. CDR3 in DNA: TGCGCCAGCAGCCTAGTACTTACCGGGAACTCTGGAAACACCATATATTTT.

The chain uses TRBV18 and TRBJ2-1; 11 bases align to TRBD2. CDR1 and CDR2 from the germline V gene are KGHSH and LQKENI. The CDR3 has 16 amino acids. The J segment lost 8 bases and the V segment lost 1 base, leaving 7 bases of the junction unmatched. The CDR3 coding sequence is TGTGCCAGCTCACCACAGACTAGCGGGGCGAGCGATGAGCAGTTCTTC. As protein: CASSPQTSGASDEQFF. Supplemented by reference TRBV18 and TRBJ2-1, the full variable domain reads NAGVMQNPRHLVRRRGQEARLRCSPMKGHSHVYWYRQLPEEGLKFMVYLQKENIIDESGMPKERFSAEFPKEGPSILRIQQVVRGDSAAYFCASSPQTSGASDEQFFGPGTRLTVL.

This sequence joins TRBV10-1 and TRBJ2-5; 10 bases are a match to TRBD2. Trimming removed 7 bases from V and 0 bases from J; junction bases left unmatched: 8. The CDR3 runs 16 residues. Germline V CDR1 and CDR2: WNHNN, SYGVQD (reference sequence). The CDR3 DNA follows: TGCGCCAGCAAGGGGGGTAGCGGGGGGTACCAAGAGACCCAGTACTTC. This sequence encodes CASKGGSGGYQETQYF.

The V and J genes are TRBV7-9 and TRBJ2-7; 8 bases are a match to TRBD1. Per the germline V gene, CDR1 is SEHNR and CDR2 is FQNEAQ (reference sequence). After removal of 0 bases from V and 4 bases from J, the junction contained 8 bases not matched to a gene. This CDR3 contains 16 residues. CDR3 in amino acids: CASSLAPRQGAYEQYF. CDR3 sequence (DNA): TGTGCCAGCAGCTTAGCGCCGCGTCAGGGGGCTTACGAGCAGTACTTC.

The rearrangement uses TRBV4-3 and TRBJ1-2; possible D gene TRBD1, 5 bases. Germline assignment: CDR1 LGHNA and CDR2 YSLEER. Trimming took off 0 bases at V and 7 bases at J, with 18 bases between the two ends. There are 16 residues in the CDR3. The DNA of the CDR3 is TGCGCCAGCAGCCAAGATAGTCGTGGGGGGGGTGGTGGCTACACCTTC. Translating it yields CASSQDSRGGGGGYTF.

This clone was observed a handful of times. The chain recombines TRBV5-1 with TRBJ1-5; tentative D call: TRBD1 (5 bases). Trimming took 7 bases from V and 6 from J, leaving 20 bases between them. Germline-derived CDR1 and CDR2 are SGHRS and YFSETQ. The CDR3 runs to 15 residues. In DNA form, the CDR3 reads TGCGCCAGCTCCCTTTCCACCAGGGTCGTTCAGCCCCAGCATTTT. Translated: CASSLSTRVVQPQHF.

The J gene is TRBJ1-4, the V gene TRBV18; the D is unclear. V was shortened by 4 bases and J by 4 bases, with 7 bases between the two germline ends. The CDR3 has 13 amino acids. The germline V gene has CDR1 KGHSH and CDR2 LQKENI. The CDR3 loop reads CASSQTFNEKLFF. The CDR3 bases are TGTGCCAGCTCACAGACATTTAATGAAAAACTGTTTTTT.

J is TRBJ1-6 and V is TRBV30, with 7 positions matching TRBD1. V was pared by 2 bases and J by 7 bases, with 2 bases of the junction left unmatched. The CDR3 sequence is 13 residues long. Germline V gene data show CDR1 as GTSNPN and CDR2 as SVGIG (reference sequence). The CDR3 here is CAWSTGANSPLHF. The CDR3 DNA follows: TGTGCCTGGAGTACAGGGGCGAATTCACCCCTCCACTTT.

This clone occurred a few times. The chain is built from TRBV5-4 and TRBJ1-6, with 7 bases aligning to TRBD1. The CDR3 is 13 residues long. The germline gives CDR1 SGHNT, CDR2 YYREEE (reference sequence). Trimming took 8 bases from V and 7 from J; bases not matched to a gene: 6. DNA of the CDR3: TGTGCCAGTCGACAGGGTTGGAATTCACCCCTCCACTTT. This codes for CASRQGWNSPLHF.

The V and J genes are TRBV5-1 and TRBJ1-1; D possibly corresponds to TRBD1 (6 bases). Germline CDR1 and CDR2: SGHRS and YFSETQ. The V and J ends lost 2 bases and 5 bases respectively, with 16 bases between them. CDR3 length: 15 residues. This CDR3 reads CASSLTGTADTEAFF. For the CDR3, the DNA is TGCGCCAGCAGCTTAACAGGGACCGCTGATACTGAAGCTTTCTTT.

V usage is TRBV11-3 and J usage is TRBJ1-2; D is unclear. The CDR3 sequence is 12 residues long. Germline values: CDR1 SGHNT, CDR2 YENEEA. The germline V and J ends were trimmed by 5 bases and 1 base, with 5 bases remaining between them. The DNA of the CDR3 is TGTGCCAGCAGCATCAATAACTATGGCTACACCTTC. Protein sequence: CASSINNYGYTF. Looking up the rest from reference TRBV11-3 and TRBJ1-2 gives the full variable domain: EAGVVQSPRYKIIEKKQPVAFWCNPISGHNTLYWYLQNLGQGPELLIRYENEEAVDDSQLPKDRFSAERLKGVDSTLKIQPAELGDSAVYLCASSINNYGYTFGSGTRLTVV.

This clone was counted between two and nine times. Its ends do not fully match the called genes, so a read error is possible. This specimen includes other DNA sequences encoding the same CDR3. The chain has TRBV5-1 and TRBJ1-3; tentative D call: TRBD1 (6 bases). CDR3 length equals 14 residues. Looked up from germline, CDR1 is SGHRS and CDR2 is YFSETQ. DNA of the CDR3: TGCGCCAGCAGTTTGGACAGCTCTGGAAACACCATATATTTT. Amino acid sequence: CASSLDSSGNTIYF.

The chain joins TRBV6-1 to TRBJ1-5, with D tentatively TRBD1 (5 bases). The CDR3 has 16 amino acids. The V gene's germline CDR1 is MNHNS and CDR2 SASEGT. The V gene lost 2 bases and the J gene lost 2 bases, with 13 bases spanning the gap. This CDR3 reads CASSERGGGGNQPQHF. DNA of the CDR3: TGTGCCAGCAGTGAACGTGGGGGGGGAGGCAATCAGCCCCAGCATTTT.

The chain links TRBV6-5 to TRBJ1-2; D may be TRBD1 (6 bases). Trimming removed 2 bases from V and 7 bases from J, with 20 bases in between. The CDR3 is 16 residues long. Looked up from germline, CDR1 is MNHEY and CDR2 is SVGAGI. Here the CDR3 reads CASSYTGGGRTSGYTF. CDR3 bases: TGTGCCAGCAGTTACACGGGCGGGGGGCGAACAAGTGGCTACACCTTC.

The chain's CDR3 is CASSPVGTGWPDTQYF. Written as DNA, the CDR3 is TGTGCCAGCAGTCCAGTGGGGACAGGGTGGCCAGATACGCAGTATTTT. The chain uses TRBV11-1 and TRBJ2-3; 9 bases fit TRBD1. The V gene's germline CDR1 is SGHAT and CDR2 FQDESV (reference sequence). This CDR3 comprises 16 residues. V trimming: 6 bases; J trimming: 4 bases; junction bases outside the gene matches: 11. The whole variable domain, filled in from reference TRBV11-1 and TRBJ2-3, reads EAEVAQSPRYKITEKSQAVAFWCDPISGHATLYWYRQILGQGPELLVQFQDESVVDDSQLPKDRFSAERLKGVDSTLKIQPAELGDSAMYLCASSPVGTGWPDTQYFGPGTRLTVL.

This clone has only one observation. The chain has TRBV4-3 and TRBJ2-2; TRBD1 matches at 7 bases. The V and J ends lost 4 bases and 2 bases, in that order; junction bases with no gene match: 4. Per the germline V gene, CDR1 is LGHNA and CDR2 is YSLEER. This CDR3 is 15 amino acids long. This CDR3 is CASSPGQSNTGELFF. Here the CDR3 DNA reads TGCGCCAGCAGCCCGGGACAGTCTAACACCGGGGAGCTGTTTTTT.

The chain joins TRBV18 to TRBJ2-2, with TRBD1 as a possible D gene (6 bases). The V end lost 3 bases, the J end lost 6 bases, and 11 bases lay between the germline ends. The germline gives CDR1 KGHSH, CDR2 LQKENI. The CDR3 covers 14 residues. The CDR3 protein is CASSPDRMAGELFF. The CDR3, as DNA: TGTGCCAGCTCACCCGACAGGATGGCCGGGGAGCTGTTTTTT.

The chain employs TRBV28 and TRBJ1-1; no clear D. This CDR3 spans 12 amino acids. From germline, CDR1 is MDHEN and CDR2 SYDVKM. V lost 4 bases and J lost 1, with 4 bases in between. The CDR3: CASSWRNTEAFF. Written as DNA, the CDR3 is TGTGCCAGCAGTTGGAGGAACACTGAAGCTTTCTTT.